This note documents a single TCR beta chain sequence. Its cognate antigen is unknown. Each CDR3 protein gets one entry after TCRdb re-called the 5' RACE reads with MiXCR. Of about 360,000 distinct CDR3 sequences listed, approximately 13% were seen once; the top ten hold 20% to 25%. Unmatched junction bases numbered 8, after V lost 1 base and J lost 7 bases. Germline loops: CDR1 SGHTA, CDR2 FQGNSA. This CDR3 has 16 amino acids. The source of the sample is a study of T-cell memory formation after mild COVID-19. Findings and caveats of the study: Among contracting clones, CD4+ were mainly CM/EM and CD8+ enriched in EMRA.

This TCR derives from a young man who had mild COVID-19 (a few samples of this study predate the infection). Cell type and time point are not known. Sequenced input: PBMCs or a T cell subset sorted from them (not recorded which). The chain links TRBV7-2 to TRBJ1-5, with 9 bases that match TRBD1. The CDR3: CASSLGTGVIGQPQHF. Here the CDR3 DNA reads TGTGCCAGCAGCTTAGGGACAGGGGTGATTGGACAGCCCCAGCATTTT. Full variable domain (outside the CDR3, taken from reference TRBV7-2 and TRBJ1-5): GAGVSQSPSNKVTEKGKDVELRCDPISGHTALYWYRQSLGQGLEFLIYFQGNSAPDKSGLPSDRFSAERTGGSVSTLTIQRTQQEDSAVYLCASSLGTGVIGQPQHFGDGTRLSIL.